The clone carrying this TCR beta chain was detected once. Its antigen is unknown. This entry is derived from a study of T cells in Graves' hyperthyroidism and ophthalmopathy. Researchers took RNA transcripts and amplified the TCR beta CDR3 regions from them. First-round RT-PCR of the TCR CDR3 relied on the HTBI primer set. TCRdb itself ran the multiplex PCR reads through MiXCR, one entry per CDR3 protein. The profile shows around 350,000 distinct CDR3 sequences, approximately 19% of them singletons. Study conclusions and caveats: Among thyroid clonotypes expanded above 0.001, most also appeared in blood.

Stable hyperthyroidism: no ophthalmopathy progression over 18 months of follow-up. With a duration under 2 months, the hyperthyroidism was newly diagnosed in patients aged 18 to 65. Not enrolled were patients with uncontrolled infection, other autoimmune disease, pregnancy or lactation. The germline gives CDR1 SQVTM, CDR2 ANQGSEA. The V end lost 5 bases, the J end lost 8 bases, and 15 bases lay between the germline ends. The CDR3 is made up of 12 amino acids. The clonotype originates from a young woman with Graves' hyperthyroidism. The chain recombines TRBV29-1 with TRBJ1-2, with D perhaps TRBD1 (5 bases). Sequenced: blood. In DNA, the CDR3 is TGCAGCGTTCCGGGACGGCTTGACGGCTACACCTTC. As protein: CSVPGRLDGYTF.